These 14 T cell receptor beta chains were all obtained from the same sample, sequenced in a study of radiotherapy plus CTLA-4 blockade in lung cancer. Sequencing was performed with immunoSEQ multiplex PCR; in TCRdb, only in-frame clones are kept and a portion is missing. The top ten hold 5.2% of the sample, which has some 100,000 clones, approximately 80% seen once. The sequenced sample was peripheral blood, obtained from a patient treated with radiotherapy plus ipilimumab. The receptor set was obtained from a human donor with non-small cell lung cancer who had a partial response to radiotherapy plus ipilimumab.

The CDR3 is CASSFEGAGNTEAFF. Here the CDR3 DNA reads TGTGCCAGCAGTTTTGAGGGGGCAGGCAACACTGAAGCTTTCTTT. The rearrangement joins TRBV27 to TRBJ1-1; TRBD1 matches 7 bases. Germline trimming cut 3 bases from V and 2 bases from J; bases unmatched to any gene: 6. CDR1 is MNHEY and CDR2 is SMNVEV in the germline V gene (reference sequence). This CDR3 is built from 15 residues.

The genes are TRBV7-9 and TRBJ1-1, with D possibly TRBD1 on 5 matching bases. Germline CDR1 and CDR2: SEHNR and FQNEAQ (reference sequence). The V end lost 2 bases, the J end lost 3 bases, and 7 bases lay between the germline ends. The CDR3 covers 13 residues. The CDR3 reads CASSLWGDTEAFF. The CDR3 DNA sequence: TGTGCCAGCAGCTTATGGGGGGACACTGAAGCTTTCTTT.

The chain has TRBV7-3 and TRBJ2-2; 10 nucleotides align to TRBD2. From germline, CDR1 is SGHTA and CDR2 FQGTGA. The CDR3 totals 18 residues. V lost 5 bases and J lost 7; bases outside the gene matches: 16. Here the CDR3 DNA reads TGTGCCAGCAGCACATTTAGTCTAGCGGGAGAGAACGGCGGGGAGCTGTTTTTT. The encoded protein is CASSTFSLAGENGGELFF.

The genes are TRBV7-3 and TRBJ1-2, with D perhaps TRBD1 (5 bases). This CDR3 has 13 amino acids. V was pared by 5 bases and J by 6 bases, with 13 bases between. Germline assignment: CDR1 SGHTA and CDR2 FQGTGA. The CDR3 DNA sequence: TGTGCCAGCAGCCGCCAACGGGGGGATGGCTACACCTTC. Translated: CASSRQRGDGYTF. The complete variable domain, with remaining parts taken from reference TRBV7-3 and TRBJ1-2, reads GAGVSQTPSNKVTEKGKYVELRCDPISGHTALYWYRQSLGQGPEFLIYFQGTGAADDSGLPNDRFFAVRPEGSVSTLKIQRTERGDSAVYLCASSRQRGDGYTFGSGTRLTVV.

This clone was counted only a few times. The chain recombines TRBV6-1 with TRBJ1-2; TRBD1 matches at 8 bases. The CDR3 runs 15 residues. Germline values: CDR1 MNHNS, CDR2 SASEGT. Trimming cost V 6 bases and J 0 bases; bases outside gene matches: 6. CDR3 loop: CASSPDRGSNYGYTF. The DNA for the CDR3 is TGTGCCAGCAGCCCCGACAGGGGATCTAACTATGGCTACACCTTC.

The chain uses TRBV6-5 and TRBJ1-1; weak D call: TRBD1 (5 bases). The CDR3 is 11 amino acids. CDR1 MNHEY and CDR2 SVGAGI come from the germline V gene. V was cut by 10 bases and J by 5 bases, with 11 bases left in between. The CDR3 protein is CATRQGTEAFF. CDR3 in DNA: TGTGCCACTCGTCAGGGTACTGAAGCTTTCTTT.

The CDR3 is CASRREGLLVGYGYTF. For the CDR3, the DNA is TGTGCCAGCAGGAGGGAGGGCCTCTTGGTTGGCTATGGCTACACCTTC. The chain combines TRBV2 with TRBJ1-2, with unresolved D. The CDR3 runs 16 residues. V was pared by 6 bases and J by 4 bases, with 21 bases between. The germline V gene encodes CDR1 SNHLY and CDR2 FYNNEI.

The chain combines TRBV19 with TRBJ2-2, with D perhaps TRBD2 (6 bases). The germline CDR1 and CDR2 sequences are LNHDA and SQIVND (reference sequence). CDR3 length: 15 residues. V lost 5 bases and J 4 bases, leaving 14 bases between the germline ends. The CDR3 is CASSLGDWVTGELFF. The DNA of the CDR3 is TGTGCCAGTAGTTTGGGGGACTGGGTCACCGGGGAGCTGTTTTTT.

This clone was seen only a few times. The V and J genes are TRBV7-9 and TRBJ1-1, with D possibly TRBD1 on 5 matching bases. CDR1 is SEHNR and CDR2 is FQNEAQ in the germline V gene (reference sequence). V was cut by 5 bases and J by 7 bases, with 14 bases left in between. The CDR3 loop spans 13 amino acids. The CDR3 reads CASSPKRGDEAFF. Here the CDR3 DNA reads TGTGCCAGCAGCCCAAAGCGGGGGGATGAAGCTTTCTTT.

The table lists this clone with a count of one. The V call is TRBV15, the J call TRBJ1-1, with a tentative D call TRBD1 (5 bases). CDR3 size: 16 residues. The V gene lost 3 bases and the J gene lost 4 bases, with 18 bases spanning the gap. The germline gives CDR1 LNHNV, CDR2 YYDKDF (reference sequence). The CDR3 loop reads CATSRFLTARITEAFF. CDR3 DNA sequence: TGTGCCACCAGCAGGTTCTTGACAGCACGTATCACTGAAGCTTTCTTT.

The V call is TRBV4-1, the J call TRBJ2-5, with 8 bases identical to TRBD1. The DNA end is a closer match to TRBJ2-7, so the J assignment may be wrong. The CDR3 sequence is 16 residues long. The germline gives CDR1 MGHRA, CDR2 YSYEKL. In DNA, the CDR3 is TGCGCCAGCAGCCAGGAAGGAACAGGGGGATCCTACGAGCAGTACTTC. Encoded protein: CASSQEGTGGSYEQYF.

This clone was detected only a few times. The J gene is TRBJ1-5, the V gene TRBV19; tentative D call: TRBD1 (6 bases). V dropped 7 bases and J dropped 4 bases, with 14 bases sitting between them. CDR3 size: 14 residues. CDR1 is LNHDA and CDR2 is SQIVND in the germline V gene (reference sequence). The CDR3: CASTDSLLNQPQHF. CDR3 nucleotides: TGTGCCAGTACGGACAGTCTGCTGAATCAGCCCCAGCATTTT.

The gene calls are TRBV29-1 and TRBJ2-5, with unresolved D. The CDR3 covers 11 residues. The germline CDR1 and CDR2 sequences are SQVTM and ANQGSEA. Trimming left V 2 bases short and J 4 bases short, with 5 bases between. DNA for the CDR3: TGCAGCGTTGAAACTGTAGAGACCCAGTACTTC. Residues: CSVETVETQYF.

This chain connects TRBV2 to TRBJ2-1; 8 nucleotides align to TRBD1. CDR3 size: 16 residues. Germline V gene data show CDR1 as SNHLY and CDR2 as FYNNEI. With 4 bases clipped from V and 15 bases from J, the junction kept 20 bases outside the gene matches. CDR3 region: CASSATTSGTGTGGFF. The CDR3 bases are TGTGCCAGCAGTGCCACTACCTCCGGGACAGGAACCGGGGGGTTCTTC. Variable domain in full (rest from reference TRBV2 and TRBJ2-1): EPEVTQTPSHQVTQMGQEVILRCVPISNHLYFYWYRQILGQKVEFLVSFYNNEISEKSEIFDDQFSVERPDGSNFTLKIRSTKLEDSAMYFCASSATTSGTGTGGFFGPGTRLTVL.